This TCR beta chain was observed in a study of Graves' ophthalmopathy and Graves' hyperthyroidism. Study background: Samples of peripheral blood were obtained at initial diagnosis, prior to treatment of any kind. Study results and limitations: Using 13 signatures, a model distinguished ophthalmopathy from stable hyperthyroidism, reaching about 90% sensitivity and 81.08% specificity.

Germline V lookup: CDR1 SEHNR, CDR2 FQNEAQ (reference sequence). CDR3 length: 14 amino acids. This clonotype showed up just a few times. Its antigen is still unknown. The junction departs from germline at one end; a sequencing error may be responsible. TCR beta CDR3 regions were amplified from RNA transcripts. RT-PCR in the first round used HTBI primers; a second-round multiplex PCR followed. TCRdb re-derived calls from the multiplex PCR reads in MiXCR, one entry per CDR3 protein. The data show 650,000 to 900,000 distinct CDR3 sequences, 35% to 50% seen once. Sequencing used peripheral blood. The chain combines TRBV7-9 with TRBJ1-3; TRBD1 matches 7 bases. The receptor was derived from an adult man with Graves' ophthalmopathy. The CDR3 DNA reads TGTGCCAGCAGCCCTCGGACAGGAGGAAGCACCATATATTTT. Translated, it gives CASSPRTGGSTIYF.